A single TCR beta chain is shown here with its context. The clone's antigen remains unknown. Qualities for individual bases were not recorded, and no much larger clone is one base off. This specimen comes from a study of graft-versus-host responses after intestinal transplantation (dated by TCRdb to 2020 to 2022). Describing the broader study: The transplants that recipients got were multivisceral, liver-intestinal, or isolated intestinal. Every recipient was given anti-thymocyte globulin induction, followed by around three years of maintenance tacrolimus and steroids. Graft-versus-host and host-versus-graft alloreactive T cell clones were tracked in the graft, circulation and bone marrow after intestinal transplantation using bulk TCR-beta CDR3 sequencing. Alloreactive clones were identified by sequencing pre-transplant mixed lymphocyte reaction products and comparing them with unstimulated pre-transplant donor and recipient T cells. The cohort enrolled about two dozen intestinal transplant recipients, one of whom was a retransplant, and a few patients without pretransplant specimens were excluded. A peak of at least 4% donor T cells among recipient peripheral blood mononuclear cells was the definition used for donor T cell macrochimerism. Instead of going to the commercial service, samples from a few later patients were sequenced in-house on an Illumina MiSeq and processed with MiXCR. The research as a whole found: GvH clones turned up in recipient bone marrow, with some appearing earlier in ileal mucosa or blood, a pattern consistent with an intestinal mucosal origin. Conclusions were limited by the relatively low number and heterogeneity of intestinal transplant patients. In the allografts of patients with donor T cell macrochimerism, GvH to HvG T cell clonal ratios were high. Peak levels of circulating GvH clones were associated with declines in HvG clones early after transplant.

Interpreted using the paper, the time point label stands for: cells obtained before transplantation from donor or recipient. CD3+CD4+ and CD3+CD8+ populations were FACS-sorted from unstimulated pre-transplant donor and recipient cells taken from spleen or lymph nodes. V and J lose 3 bases and 5 bases, and a span of 14 bases separates them. Via the germline V gene (reference sequence), CDR1 is MNHEY and CDR2 SMNVEV. Including cysteine and phenylalanine, the CDR3 has 14 amino acids. Solely the CDR3 DNA is kept, with 42 bases framed from the first base. Library generation was performed with the immunoSEQ multiplex PCR assay. For most patients, genomic DNA was isolated with the Qiagen DNeasy Blood and Tissue Kit and shipped frozen to Adaptive Biotechnologies for TCR sequencing. For most patients, high-throughput TCR-beta CDR3 sequencing of genomic DNA was performed by Adaptive Biotechnologies. The original methods were these. Adaptive's ImmunoSEQ software supplied the TCR sequencing data for 15 to 20 patients, while MiXCR and VDJtools were used to process a few other patients. To correct CD4 versus CD8 sorting errors, any sequence found in both subsets at a frequency ratio below 5:1 was removed. CDR3 nucleotide sequences shared between donor and recipient were removed because their origin could not be assigned. At least 2-fold expansion over unstimulated cells and a minimum CFSE-low frequency of 0.002% (template counts) or 0.001% (read counts) were required for clones to be classified as alloreactive. Clones were considered mappable if detected in sequenced pre-transplant spleen, lymph node, or MLR CFSE-low populations of the donor or recipient. Cumulative frequency of alloreactive clones was calculated as a percentage of all sequences weighted by copy number. What TCRdb holds here is the immuneACCESS table cut down to in-frame rearrangements. Part of the clones is not present; checked against another copy, under half of the missing clones reflect an unresolved V gene, and the others are unexplained. Clone size and the V and J calls come from that table; the DNA yielded D and trimming. The sample table shows about 50,000 clones, and about nine tenths are seen once. The leading ten clones occupy less than 2.5% of the sample.

This TCR was sampled from a human donor who was the organ donor for an intestinal transplant. This specimen consisted of unstimulated CD4+ T cells sorted from spleen or lymph node cells, obtained before transplant. The chain is encoded by TRBV27 joined to TRBJ2-7; the D call is tentative, TRBD1 or TRBD2, as each matches 5 bases. The DNA reads as follows: TGTGCCAGCAGTTTGGGGACGCCACGGGACGAGCAGTACTTC. Translated, it reads CASSLGTPRDEQYF.